Below are 29 T cell receptor beta chains sequenced from a single sample in a study of shared clonotypes between healthy human individuals. Data came from immunoSEQ multiplex PCR; TCRdb stores just in-frame clones and leaves some out. Here the sample spans around 990,000 clones, around three quarters being singletons. The sample consisted of memory CD4+ T cells from PBMCs. The subset was: CD45RA-negative fraction. These receptors were taken from a man aged 18 to 29 in good health. Some clones in this sample may be carry-over from other donors' samples.

The rearrangement joins TRBV19 to TRBJ2-6, with TRBD1 matching over 8 bases. From germline, CDR1 is LNHDA and CDR2 SQIVND (reference sequence). The CDR3 contains 16 residues. V shed 4 bases and J 2 bases; nucleotides not matched to a gene: 4. In DNA, the CDR3 is TGTGCCAGTAGTACCCAGGGGGCAACTGGGGCCAACGTCCTGACTTTC. Encoded protein: CASSTQGATGANVLTF.

This clone appeared a few times. At the DNA level, this CDR3 is encoded by other sequences in the same sample as well. The chain combines TRBV5-1 with TRBJ1-1; D is ambiguous. The V end was cut by 0 bases, the J end by 1 base, with 7 bases between. The CDR3 loop spans 14 amino acids. Per the germline V gene, CDR1 is SGHRS and CDR2 is YFSETQ. The CDR3 sequence: CASSLGVGNTEAFF. The DNA of the CDR3 is TGCGCCAGCAGCTTGGGCGTGGGGAACACTGAAGCTTTCTTT.

With regard to this clone: The sample holds other DNA sequences that translate to the same CDR3. The V gene is TRBV27, the J gene TRBJ1-2, with D hard to call. The CDR3 sequence is 13 residues long. V dropped 3 bases and J dropped 5 bases, with 10 bases sitting between them. CDR1 is MNHEY, CDR2 SMNVEV, per germline (reference sequence). The CDR3 is CASSFTGGYGYTF. CDR3 nucleotide sequence: TGTGCCAGCAGTTTTACGGGAGGGTATGGCTACACCTTC.

This clone was detected only a few times. V gene TRBV2 combines with J gene TRBJ1-1; D may be TRBD1 (5 bases). Trimming stripped 6 bases from V and 4 bases from J, with 12 bases between. Germline-derived CDR1 and CDR2 are SNHLY and FYNNEI. The length of the CDR3 is 13 residues. The CDR3, as DNA: TGTGCCAGCAGACTTGGGACGGCCACTGAAGCTTTCTTT. It specifies CASRLGTATEAFF.

This clone was recorded once. V usage is TRBV7-2 and J usage is TRBJ1-3; D unclear. V was pared by 1 base and J by 0 bases, with 10 bases between. The CDR3 covers 16 residues. Germline V gene data show CDR1 as SGHTA and CDR2 as FQGNSA. The CDR3 protein is CASSLGWGFSGNTIYF. CDR3 bases: TGTGCCAGCAGCTTAGGGTGGGGTTTCTCTGGAAACACCATATATTTT.

The rearrangement uses TRBV5-4 and TRBJ2-1, with 8 bases aligning to TRBD2. This CDR3 comprises 16 residues. Germline V gene lookup returns CDR1 SGHNT and CDR2 YYREEE (reference sequence). J gave up 10 bases and V 0 bases, and 12 bases lay outside the gene matches. The CDR3 DNA reads TGTGCCAGCAGCTTGGCCGTGATAGCGGGGCGGGGCGAGCAGTTCTTC. Translated, it gives CASSLAVIAGRGEQFF.

The chain has TRBV13 and TRBJ2-7; perhaps D is TRBD1 or TRBD2 (5 bases each). V lost 5 bases, J lost 9 bases, and 14 bases lay in between. Per germline, CDR1 PRHDT and CDR2 FYEKMQ (reference sequence). The CDR3 loop spans 12 amino acids. DNA for the CDR3: TGTGCCAGCAGCCGGGACGGGGTGTGGCAGTACTTC. This sequence encodes CASSRDGVWQYF.

The rearrangement uses TRBV5-4 and TRBJ2-5; 11 bases fit TRBD2. Germline CDR1 reads SGHNT; CDR2 reads YYREEE (reference sequence). The CDR3 sequence is 18 residues long. V trimming: 0 bases; J trimming: 3 bases; junction bases outside the gene matches: 10. CDR3 sequence: CASSLASATSGKKETQYF. The CDR3 region has the DNA TGTGCCAGCAGCTTGGCAAGCGCGACTAGCGGGAAAAAAGAGACCCAGTACTTC.

This sequence joins TRBV18 and TRBJ2-1, with D perhaps matching TRBD2 (6 bases). This CDR3 contains 14 residues. Between the trimmed V and J ends, which lost 3 bases and 8 bases, there was a span of 14 bases. CDR1 is KGHSH and CDR2 is LQKENI in the germline V gene. As DNA, the CDR3 is TGTGCCAGCTCACCGATAACGGGAGAGGATGAGCAGTTCTTC. Its translation is CASSPITGEDEQFF. Full variable domain (rest looked up from reference TRBV18 and TRBJ2-1): NAGVMQNPRHLVRRRGQEARLRCSPMKGHSHVYWYRQLPEEGLKFMVYLQKENIIDESGMPKERFSAEFPKEGPSILRIQQVVRGDSAAYFCASSPITGEDEQFFGPGTRLTVL.

The chain joins TRBV28 to TRBJ1-1, with 7 bases identical to TRBD1. The CDR3 spans 14 residues. The V gene's germline CDR1 is MDHEN and CDR2 SYDVKM. Losses at the gene ends were 5 bases for V and 5 bases for J; bases not matched to a gene: 8. DNA of the CDR3: TGTGCCAGCAGTGCCCACAGGGGCGTTACTGAAGCTTTCTTT. Encoded protein: CASSAHRGVTEAFF. The whole variable domain, filled in from reference TRBV28 and TRBJ1-1, reads DVKVTQSSRYLVKRTGEKVFLECVQDMDHENMFWYRQDPGLGLRLIYFSYDVKMKEKGDIPEGYSVSREKKERFSLILESASTNQTSMYLCASSAHRGVTEAFFGQGTRLTVV.

This chain joins TRBV4-1 and TRBJ1-4, with D perhaps TRBD1 (6 bases). This CDR3 contains 16 residues. Deletions cut 2 bases from V and 1 base from J, with 11 bases between. The germline gives CDR1 MGHRA, CDR2 YSYEKL. The CDR3: CASSQPQTGTNEKLFF. The CDR3, as DNA: TGCGCCAGCAGCCAACCCCAGACAGGAACTAATGAAAAACTGTTTTTT.

This clone turned up a few times. The chain carries TRBV6-4 and TRBJ2-1, with 10 positions matching TRBD2. The CDR3 loop spans 15 amino acids. The germline V gene has CDR1 MRHNA and CDR2 SNTAGT. V was clipped by 5 bases and J by 2 bases; unmatched bases: 3. The CDR3 region has the DNA TGTGCCAGCAGTCCTAGCGGGAGCACCTACAATGAGCAGTTCTTC. Its translation: CASSPSGSTYNEQFF.

This chain links TRBV25-1 with TRBJ1-1; D is ambiguous. The CDR3 is made up of 13 amino acids. Trimming took 7 bases from V and 6 from J, leaving 15 bases between them. Germline V gives CDR1 MGHDK, CDR2 SYGVNS. In nucleotides, the CDR3 is TGTGCCAGCATGAAATCCGGGGTGGCTGAAGCTTTCTTT. Residues: CASMKSGVAEAFF.

Details on this clone: The junction departs from germline at one end; a sequencing error may be responsible. CDR3 amino acids: CASSEAPGNYAQYF. The DNA for the CDR3 is TGTGCCAGCAGTGAAGCACCAGGGAATTACGCGCAGTACTTC. V gene TRBV6-1 combines with J gene TRBJ2-7, with D perhaps matching TRBD1 (5 bases). The CDR3 runs to 14 residues. From germline, CDR1 is MNHNS and CDR2 SASEGT.

This sequence joins TRBV11-3 and TRBJ1-5; D remains ambiguous. Germline V gene sequence: CDR1 SGHNT, CDR2 YENEEA. V lost 7 bases and J 5 bases, leaving 18 bases between the germline ends. CDR3 length: 15 residues. CDR3: CASKNRKTVHQPQHF. The CDR3, as DNA: TGTGCCAGCAAAAACAGAAAGACCGTGCATCAGCCCCAGCATTTT. The variable domain in full, with the rest retrieved from reference TRBV11-3 and TRBJ1-5, is EAGVVQSPRYKIIEKKQPVAFWCNPISGHNTLYWYLQNLGQGPELLIRYENEEAVDDSQLPKDRFSAERLKGVDSTLKIQPAELGDSAVYLCASKNRKTVHQPQHFGDGTRLSIL.

The rearrangement joins TRBV25-1 to TRBJ1-4; D perhaps matches TRBD1 (5 bases). Between the trimmed V and J ends, which lost 3 bases and 10 bases, there was a span of 21 bases. Germline loops: CDR1 MGHDK, CDR2 SYGVNS. The CDR3 has 16 amino acids. The CDR3 DNA follows: TGTGCCAGCAGTGATGCGGGGCGCGGGAAAGACCGAAAACTGTTTTTT. It codes for CASSDAGRGKDRKLFF.

CDR3: CASSRDLNTGELFF. The CDR3 DNA is TGTGCCAGCAGCCGCGACCTAAACACCGGGGAGCTGTTTTTT. The chain is built from TRBV7-9 and TRBJ2-2; no firm D call. This CDR3 has 14 residues. Germline V CDR1 and CDR2: SEHNR, FQNEAQ (reference sequence). Trimming cost V 5 bases and J 2 bases, with 9 bases left between them.

This sequence joins TRBV7-9 and TRBJ1-4; D not resolved. V lost 5 bases and J 7 bases, leaving 14 bases between the germline ends. In germline, CDR1 is SEHNR, CDR2 FQNEAQ (reference sequence). CDR3 length: 14 amino acids. In DNA form, the CDR3 reads TGTGCCAGCAGCCCCTCGGGCAGGCCTGAAAAACTGTTTTTT. It is translated as CASSPSGRPEKLFF.

In DNA, the CDR3 is TGTGCCAGCAGCATCCGGTTTGGGTACGAGCAGTACTTC. It translates to CASSIRFGYEQYF. The V call is TRBV7-2, the J call TRBJ2-7; D uncertain. Germline values: CDR1 SGHTA, CDR2 FQGNSA. The V end lost 5 bases, the J end lost 4 bases, and 12 bases lay between the germline ends. The CDR3 is 13 residues long. The full variable domain, rest sourced from reference TRBV7-2 and TRBJ2-7, is GAGVSQSPSNKVTEKGKDVELRCDPISGHTALYWYRQSLGQGLEFLIYFQGNSAPDKSGLPSDRFSAERTGGSVSTLTIQRTQQEDSAVYLCASSIRFGYEQYFGPGTRLTVT.

The chain couples TRBV30 to TRBJ2-7; 14 bases are a match to TRBD2. This CDR3 contains 17 residues. V shed 4 bases and J 5 bases; nucleotides not matched to a gene: 13. Germline CDR1 and CDR2: GTSNPN and SVGIG (reference sequence). The CDR3 DNA sequence: TGTGCCTGGACCTCTGGACTAGCGGGAGGCCTACACGACGAGCAGTACTTC. Protein sequence: CAWTSGLAGGLHDEQYF. The variable domain in full, completed from reference TRBV30 and TRBJ2-7, reads SQTIHQWPATLVQPVGSPLSLECTVEGTSNPNLYWYRQAAGRGLQLLFYSVGIGQISSEVPQNLSASRPQDRQFILSSKKLLLSDSGFYLCAWTSGLAGGLHDEQYFGPGTRLTVT.

This clone was seen more than once but under ten times. In nucleotides, the CDR3 is TGTGCCAGCAGGGGACAGCTCGGAAGCTATGGCTACACCTTC. Translated, it gives CASRGQLGSYGYTF. The chain is built from TRBV6-6 and TRBJ1-2, with 7 bases matching TRBD1. The CDR3 consists of 14 residues. The J segment lost 4 bases and the V segment lost 6 bases, leaving 8 bases of the junction unmatched. Per germline, CDR1 MNHNY and CDR2 SVGAGI (reference sequence).

The V gene is TRBV5-1, the J gene TRBJ1-4; a weak D match, TRBD1 (6 bases). Germline V gene data show CDR1 as SGHRS and CDR2 as YFSETQ. The CDR3 runs to 15 residues. Trimming cost V 2 bases and J 7 bases, with 15 bases left between them. The CDR3 sequence is CASSLSQGRGEKLFF. CDR3 DNA: TGCGCCAGCAGCTTATCACAGGGTCGGGGTGAAAAACTGTTTTTT.

As to this clone: The identical CDR3 is also encoded by other nucleotide sequences in the sample. The genes are TRBV5-1 and TRBJ1-2; D is possibly TRBD1 (6 bases). Germline values: CDR1 SGHRS, CDR2 YFSETQ. Trimming stripped 0 bases from V and 7 bases from J, with 10 bases between. The CDR3 length is 13 residues. The CDR3: CASSLAGASGYTF. In nucleotides, the CDR3 is TGCGCCAGCAGCTTGGCAGGGGCAAGTGGCTACACCTTC.

The chain carries TRBV2 and TRBJ2-5; 8 bases agree with TRBD1. CDR1 and CDR2 (germline): SNHLY, FYNNEI. V trimming: 6 bases; J trimming: 4 bases; junction bases outside the gene matches: 10. The CDR3 has 15 amino acids. CDR3 region: CASSFFTGGSETQYF. The DNA for the CDR3 is TGTGCCAGCAGCTTTTTTACAGGGGGATCAGAGACCCAGTACTTC.

As to this clone: Other nucleotide sequences in the sample specify the same CDR3. The chain carries TRBV5-1 and TRBJ1-2; 9 nucleotides align to TRBD1. The CDR3 length is 14 residues. V dropped 3 bases and J dropped 3; count of bases not matched to a gene: 3. The germline gives CDR1 SGHRS, CDR2 YFSETQ. This CDR3 is CASSSQGADYGYTF. The CDR3 nucleotides are TGCGCCAGCAGCTCACAGGGGGCTGACTATGGCTACACCTTC.

The rearrangement joins TRBV5-1 to TRBJ2-1, with 9 bases lining up with TRBD1. Germline CDR1 is SGHRS and CDR2 is YFSETQ. The ends lost 0 bases at V and 5 bases at J; junction bases unmatched: 6. The CDR3 sequence is 16 residues long. CDR3 in amino acids: CASSLVTGQGNNEQFF. CDR3 bases: TGCGCCAGCAGCTTGGTAACGGGACAGGGCAACAATGAGCAGTTCTTC.

This clone has ten or more counts. V and J are TRBV7-9 and TRBJ2-7; TRBD1 agrees at 9 bases. This CDR3 spans 15 amino acids. V trimming: 4 bases; J trimming: 3 bases; junction bases outside the gene matches: 7. Germline values: CDR1 SEHNR, CDR2 FQNEAQ (reference sequence). The DNA for the CDR3 is TGTGCCAGCAGCTCGAACGGACAGGGGATCTACGAGCAGTACTTC. Encoded protein: CASSSNGQGIYEQYF.

This chain connects TRBV5-4 to TRBJ2-7; D perhaps matches TRBD2 (5 bases). In germline, CDR1 is SGHNT, CDR2 YYREEE (reference sequence). Trimming took 0 bases from V and 3 from J, leaving 13 bases between them. This CDR3 comprises 15 residues. The CDR3 protein is CASSLEGGYGYEQYF. CDR3 coding DNA: TGTGCCAGCAGCTTGGAGGGCGGGTACGGCTACGAGCAGTACTTC.

There are a few counts of this clone. V and J are TRBV6-1 and TRBJ1-1; no clear D gene. CDR3 size: 13 residues. The V and J ends lost 2 bases and 4 bases respectively, with 8 bases between them. In germline, CDR1 is MNHNS, CDR2 SASEGT. The CDR3: CASSEHVTTEAFF. CDR3 in DNA: TGTGCCAGCAGTGAACATGTGACCACTGAAGCTTTCTTT.